This entry lists 12 T cell receptor beta chains sequenced from one sample in a study of T cells after posttransplantation cyclophosphamide. Measured with immunoSEQ multiplex PCR; TCRdb has only the in-frame clones, and not every one. The profile shows tens of thousands of clones, just over 85% of them singletons. Sample: PBMCs. The receptors stem from a man younger than 40 with a blood cancer, CMV-positive, and with a related stem cell donor.

This sequence joins TRBV28 and TRBJ2-7; possibly TRBD2 for D (5 bases). The CDR3 consists of 13 residues. Trimming cost V 7 bases and J 1 base, with 11 bases left between them. Germline V gene sequence: CDR1 MDHEN, CDR2 SYDVKM. The CDR3 sequence: CASIKGASYEQYF. Written as DNA, the CDR3 is TGTGCCAGCATTAAGGGAGCTTCCTACGAGCAGTACTTC.

V is TRBV19 and J is TRBJ1-5; 7 nucleotides align to TRBD1. The ends lost 10 bases at V and 0 bases at J; junction bases unmatched: 6. In germline, CDR1 is LNHDA, CDR2 SQIVND (reference sequence). This CDR3 comprises 14 residues. The CDR3 DNA is TGTGCCACCGACAGGGAATATAGCAATCAGCCCCAGCATTTT. Residues: CATDREYSNQPQHF.

This rearrangement joins TRBV5-5 to TRBJ2-7; the match to TRBD2 covers 8 bases. The CDR3 is 15 amino acids. Losses at the gene ends were 3 bases for V and 3 bases for J; bases not matched to a gene: 8. Germline assignment: CDR1 SGHKS and CDR2 YYEKEE (reference sequence). CDR3 nucleotides: TGTGCCAGCAGCTCTACTGCCGGGACTAGCTACGAGCAGTACTTC. This codes for CASSSTAGTSYEQYF.

The chain has TRBV7-2 and TRBJ2-7, with 16 bases matching TRBD2. The CDR3 totals 14 residues. V shed 7 bases and J 7 bases; nucleotides not matched to a gene: 4. Germline CDR1 reads SGHTA; CDR2 reads FQGNSA. The CDR3 sequence: CASKVGLAGGEQYF. Here the CDR3 DNA reads TGTGCCAGCAAGGTGGGACTAGCGGGAGGGGAGCAGTACTTC.

The chain joins TRBV4-3 to TRBJ1-6; the match to TRBD1 covers 11 bases. V lost 4 bases, J lost 8 bases, and 4 bases stayed unmatched. From germline, CDR1 is LGHNA and CDR2 YSLEER. The CDR3 length is 15 residues. For the CDR3, the DNA is TGCGCCAGCAGCCCAGGGACAGGGGGTTATTCACCCCTCCACTTT. Translating it yields CASSPGTGGYSPLHF.

The V call is TRBV5-1, the J call TRBJ2-7, with D tentatively TRBD1 (6 bases). Trimming shortened V by 0 bases and J by 1 base, and 14 bases separated the two germline ends. There are 16 residues in the CDR3. CDR1 and CDR2 (germline): SGHRS, YFSETQ. The CDR3, as DNA: TGCGCCAGCAGCTTGGGGGGCAGGGGAGATTCCTACGAGCAGTACTTC. This sequence encodes CASSLGGRGDSYEQYF.

The chain combines TRBV18 with TRBJ2-1; TRBD2 is a possible D gene (6 bases). V was trimmed by 3 bases and J by 2 bases, leaving 11 bases between them. CDR3 size: 15 residues. Germline V gene sequence: CDR1 KGHSH, CDR2 LQKENI. Here the CDR3 DNA reads TGTGCCAGCTCACCGGGACTCGTGACCTACAATGAGCAGTTCTTC. It translates to CASSPGLVTYNEQFF.

The chain uses TRBV4-2 and TRBJ2-7, with D hard to call. Between the trimmed V and J ends, which lost 0 bases and 5 bases, there was a span of 5 bases. The germline gives CDR1 LGHNA, CDR2 YNFKEQ. The CDR3 length is 12 residues. The CDR3 loop is CASSQDWHEQYF. The CDR3 bases are TGTGCCAGCAGCCAAGATTGGCACGAGCAGTACTTC.

V usage is TRBV10-3 and J usage is TRBJ2-7; a possible D gene is TRBD2 (6 bases). Germline V lookup: CDR1 ENHRY, CDR2 SYGVKD. V dropped 0 bases and J dropped 3 bases, with 12 bases sitting between them. This CDR3 is 15 amino acids long. Here the CDR3 reads CAISESQRTNYEQYF. The CDR3 DNA sequence: TGTGCCATCAGTGAGTCCCAGAGGACTAACTACGAGCAGTACTTC.

This clone was counted between two and nine times. The rearrangement links TRBV5-5 to TRBJ1-1, with TRBD1 identical over 8 bases. The CDR3 has 14 residues. The germline gives CDR1 SGHKS, CDR2 YYEKEE (reference sequence). Unmatched junction bases numbered 7, after V lost 3 bases and J lost 6 bases. CDR3: CASSYTTGDAEAFF. CDR3 in DNA: TGTGCCAGCAGCTATACGACAGGGGATGCTGAAGCTTTCTTT. The whole variable domain, remainder taken from reference TRBV5-5 and TRBJ1-1, is DAGVTQSPTHLIKTRGQQVTLRCSPISGHKSVSWYQQVLGQGPQFIFQYYEKEERGRGNFPDRFSARQFPNYSSELNVNALLLGDSALYLCASSYTTGDAEAFFGQGTRLTVV.

This rearrangement joins TRBV7-2 to TRBJ2-7; D gene ambiguous. Trimming cost V 2 bases and J 2 bases, with 13 bases left between them. Looked up from germline, CDR1 is SGHTA and CDR2 is FQGNSA. The length of the CDR3 is 15 residues. CDR3 DNA: TGTGCCAGCAGCTTAACCCCAGTGGCTCCCTACGAGCAGTACTTC. Its protein product is CASSLTPVAPYEQYF. The variable domain in full, completed from reference TRBV7-2 and TRBJ2-7, reads GAGVSQSPSNKVTEKGKDVELRCDPISGHTALYWYRQSLGQGLEFLIYFQGNSAPDKSGLPSDRFSAERTGGSVSTLTIQRTQQEDSAVYLCASSLTPVAPYEQYFGPGTRLTVT.

J is TRBJ2-2 and V is TRBV6-5, with 8 bases that match TRBD2. Trimming cost V 7 bases and J 1 base; bases outside gene matches: 2. In germline, CDR1 is MNHEY, CDR2 SVGAGI. The CDR3 runs 14 residues. The CDR3 here is CASMAGGNTGELFF. CDR3 in DNA: TGTGCCAGCATGGCGGGAGGGAACACCGGGGAGCTGTTTTTT.